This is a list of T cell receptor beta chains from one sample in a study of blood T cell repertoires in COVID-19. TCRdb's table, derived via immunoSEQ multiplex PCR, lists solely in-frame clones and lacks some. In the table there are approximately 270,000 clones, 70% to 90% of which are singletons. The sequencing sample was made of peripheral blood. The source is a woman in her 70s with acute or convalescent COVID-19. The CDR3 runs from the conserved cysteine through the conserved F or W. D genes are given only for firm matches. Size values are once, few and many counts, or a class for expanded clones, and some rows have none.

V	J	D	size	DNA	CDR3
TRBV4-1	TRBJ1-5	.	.	TGCGCCAGCAGCCAAGAGTGGCCAGACAATCAGCCCCAGCATTTT	CASSQEWPDNQPQHF
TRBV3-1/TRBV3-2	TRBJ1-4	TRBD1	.	TGTGCCAGCAGCCAAGAAAGGACAGGGGCAGGTGAAAAACTGTTTTTT	CASSQERTGAGEKLFF
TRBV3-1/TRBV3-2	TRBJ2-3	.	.	TGTGCCAGCAGCCAAGATCTTTATACGCAGTATTTT	CASSQDLYTQYF
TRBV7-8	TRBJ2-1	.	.	TGTGCCAGCAGCGAATACAGGGTAGGGGGAGATGAGCAGTTCTTC	CASSEYRVGGDEQFF
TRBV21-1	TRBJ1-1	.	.	TGTGCCAGCAGCTCCTACTGGGACAGGGAGTGGAACACTGAAGCTTTCTTT	CASSSYWDREWNTEAFF
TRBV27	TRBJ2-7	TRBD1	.	TGTGCCAGCAGTTTGGGACAGGGGGCGCGGGAGCAGTACTTC	CASSLGQGAREQYF
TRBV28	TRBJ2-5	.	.	TGTGCCAGCAGCGACGGGGAGACCCAGTACTTC	CASSDGETQYF
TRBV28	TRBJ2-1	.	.	TGTGCCACACAGAACGGGGGTGCATCCTACAATGAGCAGTTCTTC	CATQNGGASYNEQFF
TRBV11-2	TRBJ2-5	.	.	TGTGCCAGCAGCCGCCACAGGCAAGAGACCCAGTACTTC	CASSRHRQETQYF
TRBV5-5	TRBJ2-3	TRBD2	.	TGTGCCAGCAGCTTGGGGGATAGCGGGGGTACAGATACGCAGTATTTT	CASSLGDSGGTDTQYF
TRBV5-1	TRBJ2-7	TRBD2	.	TGCGCCAGCAGCACGGAAGCGGGGGGGATCTCCGAGCAGTACTTC	CASSTEAGGISEQYF
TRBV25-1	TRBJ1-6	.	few	TGTGCCAGCAAGGGGGGAGGGTTCGATTCACCCCTCCACTTT	CASKGGGFDSPLHF
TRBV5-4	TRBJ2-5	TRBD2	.	TGTGCCAGCAGCATGCCGGGCCCGGGGGGAGAGACCCAGTACTTC	CASSMPGPGGETQYF
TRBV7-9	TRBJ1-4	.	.	TGTGCCAGCAGCTTAGCCGGGGCGCGGGGTGAAAAACTGTTTTTT	CASSLAGARGEKLFF
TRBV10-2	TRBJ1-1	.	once	TGCGCCAGCAGGAGGGGGGGTTCGCACACTGAAGCTTTCTTT	CASRRGGSHTEAFF
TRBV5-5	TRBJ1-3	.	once	TGTGCCAGCAGCTTGCAGGGGGGAAACACCATATATTTT	CASSLQGGNTIYF
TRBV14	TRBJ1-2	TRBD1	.	TGTGCCAGCAGCCAAGTCTCCCAGGGGGAAGGACGTGGCTACACCTTC	CASSQVSQGEGRGYTF
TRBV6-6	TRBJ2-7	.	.	TGTGCCTCCGGGCGGGTCTCCTACGAGCAGTACTTC	CASGRVSYEQYF
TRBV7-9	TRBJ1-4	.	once	TGTGCCAGCAGCTTAGAAGAGGAAAAACTGTTTTTT	CASSLEEEKLFF
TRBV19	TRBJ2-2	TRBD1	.	TGTGCCGCAAGGGGACAGATGAACACCGGGGAGCTGTTTTTT	CAARGQMNTGELFF
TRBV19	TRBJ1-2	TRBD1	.	TGTGCCGCACGGGACAGCGTACTCTATGGCTACACCTTC	CAARDSVLYGYTF
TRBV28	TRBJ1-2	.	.	TGTGCCAGCAGTTTAGGCGCGCGGATCTATGGCTACACCTTC	CASSLGARIYGYTF
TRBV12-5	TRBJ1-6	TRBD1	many	TGTGCTAGTGGTTTAGGGGACAGGGGTAATTCACCCCTCCACTTT	CASGLGDRGNSPLHF
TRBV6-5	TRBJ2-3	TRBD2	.	TGTGCCAGCAAGGCGGGAGGGACAGATACGCAGTATTTT	CASKAGGTDTQYF
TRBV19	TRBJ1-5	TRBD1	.	TGTGCCAGTAGTATACGCGGGACAGGGCCCTTCAATCAGCCCCAGCATTTT	CASSIRGTGPFNQPQHF
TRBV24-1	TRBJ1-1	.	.	TGTGCCACCACAGCGGCCAAGAACACTGAAGCTTTCTTT	CATTAAKNTEAFF
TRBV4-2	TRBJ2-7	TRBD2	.	TGTGCCAGCAGCCCCGAGGGGAGCGGGGGCCCTAACTCCTACGAGCAGTACTTC	CASSPEGSGGPNSYEQYF
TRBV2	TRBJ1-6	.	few	TGTGCCAGCAGTGCTGGGGACACACACAGCTCCTATAATTCACCCCTCCACTTT	CASSAGDTHSSYNSPLHF
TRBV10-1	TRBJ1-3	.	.	TGCGCCAGCAGTCTTAACTCTGGAAACACCATATATTTT	CASSLNSGNTIYF
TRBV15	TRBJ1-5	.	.	TGTGCCACCAGCAGAGATTGGAGGTATGGCAATCAGCCCCAGCATTTT	CATSRDWRYGNQPQHF
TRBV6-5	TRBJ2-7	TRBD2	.	TGTGCCAGCAGCCGGACCGAAGCGGGGGCGCTTGACTTC	CASSRTEAGALDF
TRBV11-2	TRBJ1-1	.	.	TGTGCCAGCAGCTTAGATCGCGGTGAAGCTTTCTTT	CASSLDRGEAFF
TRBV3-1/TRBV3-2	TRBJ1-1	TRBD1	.	TGTGCCAGCAGGCAGGGGGGCTACACTGAAGCTTTCTTT	CASRQGGYTEAFF
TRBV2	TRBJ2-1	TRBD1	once	TGTGCCAGCGGCTATGTGACAGGGGGCTCTCTGAATGAGCAGTTCTTC	CASGYVTGGSLNEQFF
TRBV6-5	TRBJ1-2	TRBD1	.	TGTGCCAGCAGCAGAGACAGGGCCCTCTTCTATGGCTACACCTTC	CASSRDRALFYGYTF
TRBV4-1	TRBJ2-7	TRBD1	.	TGCGCCAGCAGCCGAACGGACAGGGACTCTTACGAGCAGTACTTC	CASSRTDRDSYEQYF
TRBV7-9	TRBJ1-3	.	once	TGTGCCAGCAGCTTAGAATTCTTTCGGGGGAGTGGAAACACCATATATTTT	CASSLEFFRGSGNTIYF
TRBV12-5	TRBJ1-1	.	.	TGTGCTAGTGGTTCGAGGAGCGACGGGGGTTTCACTGAAGCTTTCTTT	CASGSRSDGGFTEAFF
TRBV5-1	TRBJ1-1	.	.	TGCGCCAGCAGCTTGGAAGCCGCGGACAGCAACACTGAAGCTTTCTTT	CASSLEAADSNTEAFF
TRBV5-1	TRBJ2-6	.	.	TGCGCCAGCAGCTTGGCGCCTACGACTGGGGCCAACGTCCTGACTTTC	CASSLAPTTGANVLTF
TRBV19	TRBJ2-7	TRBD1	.	TGTGCCAGTAGTACTCGACAGGGTAAAAACTCCTACGAGCAGTACTTC	CASSTRQGKNSYEQYF